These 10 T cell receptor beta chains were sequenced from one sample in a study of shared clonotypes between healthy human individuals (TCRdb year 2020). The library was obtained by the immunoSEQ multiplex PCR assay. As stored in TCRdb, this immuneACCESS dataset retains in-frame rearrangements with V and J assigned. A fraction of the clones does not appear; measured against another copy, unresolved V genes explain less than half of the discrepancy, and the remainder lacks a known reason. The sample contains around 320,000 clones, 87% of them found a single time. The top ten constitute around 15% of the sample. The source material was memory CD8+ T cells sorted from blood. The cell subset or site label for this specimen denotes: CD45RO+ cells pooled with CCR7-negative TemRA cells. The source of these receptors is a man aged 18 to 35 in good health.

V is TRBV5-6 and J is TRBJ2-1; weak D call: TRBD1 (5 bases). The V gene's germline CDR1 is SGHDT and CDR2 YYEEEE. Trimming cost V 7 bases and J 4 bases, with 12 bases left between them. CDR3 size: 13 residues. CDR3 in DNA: TGTGCCAGCCTAGGGGCGGAATACAATGAGCAGTTCTTC. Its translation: CASLGAEYNEQFF.

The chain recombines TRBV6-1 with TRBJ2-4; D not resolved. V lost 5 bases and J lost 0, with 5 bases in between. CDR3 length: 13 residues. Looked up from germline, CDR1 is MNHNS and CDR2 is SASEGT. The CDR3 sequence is CASSYLAKNIQYF. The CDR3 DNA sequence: TGTGCCAGCAGTTATCTAGCCAAAAACATTCAGTACTTC.

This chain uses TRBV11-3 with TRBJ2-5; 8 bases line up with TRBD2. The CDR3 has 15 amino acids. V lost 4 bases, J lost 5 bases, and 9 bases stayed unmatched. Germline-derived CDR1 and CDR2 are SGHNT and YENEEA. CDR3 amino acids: CASSSSTGGPETQYF. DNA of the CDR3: TGTGCCAGCAGCTCCTCTACGGGGGGGCCGGAGACCCAGTACTTC.

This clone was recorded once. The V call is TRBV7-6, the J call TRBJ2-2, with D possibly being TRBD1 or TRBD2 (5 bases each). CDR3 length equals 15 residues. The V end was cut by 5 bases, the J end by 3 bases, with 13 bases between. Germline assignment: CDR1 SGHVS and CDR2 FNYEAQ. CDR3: CASSGERGDTGELFF. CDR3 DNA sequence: TGTGCCAGCAGCGGAGAGCGAGGGGACACCGGGGAGCTGTTTTTT.

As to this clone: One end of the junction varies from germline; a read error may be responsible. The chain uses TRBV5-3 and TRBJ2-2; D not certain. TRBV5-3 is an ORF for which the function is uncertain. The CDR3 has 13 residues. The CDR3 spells CASSLGNTGELFF. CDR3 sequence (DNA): TGTGCCAGCAGCTTGGGCAACACCGGGGAGCTGTTTTTT.

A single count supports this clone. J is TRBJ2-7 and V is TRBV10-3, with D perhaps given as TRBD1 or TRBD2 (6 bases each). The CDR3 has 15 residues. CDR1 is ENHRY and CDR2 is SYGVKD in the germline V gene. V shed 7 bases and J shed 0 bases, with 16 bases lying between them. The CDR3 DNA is TGTGCCATCATTCCACGAGGGGGGAGCTCCTACGAGCAGTACTTC. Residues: CAIIPRGGSSYEQYF.

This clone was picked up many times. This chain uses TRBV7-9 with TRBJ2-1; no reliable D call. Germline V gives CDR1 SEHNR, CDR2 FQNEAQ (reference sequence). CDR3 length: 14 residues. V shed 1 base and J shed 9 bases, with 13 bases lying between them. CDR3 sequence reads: CASSLEGRRGEQFF. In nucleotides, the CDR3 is TGTGCCAGCAGCTTAGAGGGCCGGCGCGGTGAGCAGTTCTTC. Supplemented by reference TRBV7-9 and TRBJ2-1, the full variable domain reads DTGVSQNPRHKITKRGQNVTFRCDPISEHNRLYWYRQTLGQGPEFLTYFQNEAQLEKSRLLSDRFSAERPKGSFSTLEIQRTEQGDSAMYLCASSLEGRRGEQFFGPGTRLTVL.

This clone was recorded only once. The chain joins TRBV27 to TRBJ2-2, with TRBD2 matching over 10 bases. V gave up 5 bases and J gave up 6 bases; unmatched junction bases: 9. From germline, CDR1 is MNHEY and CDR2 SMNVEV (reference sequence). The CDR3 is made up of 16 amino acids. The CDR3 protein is CASSALPGLAPGELFF. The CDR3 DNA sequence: TGTGCCAGCAGTGCCCTTCCGGGACTAGCGCCCGGGGAGCTGTTTTTT.

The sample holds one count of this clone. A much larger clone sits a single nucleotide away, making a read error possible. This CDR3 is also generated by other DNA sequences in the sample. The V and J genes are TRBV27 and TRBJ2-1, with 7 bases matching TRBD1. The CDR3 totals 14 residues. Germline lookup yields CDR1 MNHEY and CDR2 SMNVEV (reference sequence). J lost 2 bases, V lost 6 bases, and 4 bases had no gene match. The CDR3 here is CASSRQGTYNEQFF. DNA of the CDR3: TGTGCCAGCAGCCGACAGGGAACCTACAATGAGCAGTTCTTC.

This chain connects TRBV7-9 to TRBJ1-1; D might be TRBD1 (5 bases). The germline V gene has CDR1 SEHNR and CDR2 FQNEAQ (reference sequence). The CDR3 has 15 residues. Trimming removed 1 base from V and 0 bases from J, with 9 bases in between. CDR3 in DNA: TGTGCCAGCAGCTTAGGGGACGGTATGAACACTGAAGCTTTCTTT. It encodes CASSLGDGMNTEAFF.